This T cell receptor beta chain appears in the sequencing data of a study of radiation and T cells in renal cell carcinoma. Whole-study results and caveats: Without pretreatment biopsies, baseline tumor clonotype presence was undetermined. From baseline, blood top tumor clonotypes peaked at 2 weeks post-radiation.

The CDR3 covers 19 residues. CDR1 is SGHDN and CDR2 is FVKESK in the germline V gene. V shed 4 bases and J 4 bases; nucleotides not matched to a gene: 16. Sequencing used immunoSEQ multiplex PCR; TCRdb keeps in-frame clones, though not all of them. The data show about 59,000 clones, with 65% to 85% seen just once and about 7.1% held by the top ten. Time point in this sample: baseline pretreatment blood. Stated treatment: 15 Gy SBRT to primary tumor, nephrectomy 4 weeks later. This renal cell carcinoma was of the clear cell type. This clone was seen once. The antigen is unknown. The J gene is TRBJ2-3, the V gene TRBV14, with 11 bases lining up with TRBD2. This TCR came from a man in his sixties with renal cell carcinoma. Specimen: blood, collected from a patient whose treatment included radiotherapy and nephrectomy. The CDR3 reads CASSRRRGSGRALADTQYF. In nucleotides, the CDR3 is TGTGCCAGCAGCCGGAGGAGGGGTAGCGGGAGGGCCCTCGCAGATACGCAGTATTTT. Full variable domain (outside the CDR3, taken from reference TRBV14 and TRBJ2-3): EAGVTQFPSHSVIEKGQTVTLRCDPISGHDNLYWYRRVMGKEIKFLLHFVKESKQDESGMPNNRFLAERTGGTYSTLKVQPAELEDSGVYFCASSRRRGSGRALADTQYFGPGTRLTVL.